These 10 T cell receptor beta chains share one sample of origin, sequenced in a study of blood T cell repertoires in COVID-19. Clones were read by immunoSEQ multiplex PCR, and TCRdb kept only the in-frame ones, dropping some. The data contain over 130,000 clones, approximately 83% of them seen just once; the ten biggest clones take up less than 3.5%. The sequencing sample was made of peripheral blood. Receptor source: a man between 65 and 79 years old with acute or convalescent COVID-19.

This chain connects TRBV5-1 to TRBJ2-7, with TRBD2 identical over 7 bases. V dropped 5 bases and J dropped 2; count of bases not matched to a gene: 7. The CDR3 contains 14 residues. Looked up from germline, CDR1 is SGHRS and CDR2 is YFSETQ. CDR3 DNA sequence: TGCGCCAGCAGTCGGGGGGACGGACCCTACGAGCAGTACTTC. It specifies CASSRGDGPYEQYF.

The gene calls are TRBV27 and TRBJ2-7, with 9 bases fitting TRBD1. Germline lookup yields CDR1 MNHEY and CDR2 SMNVEV (reference sequence). V trimming: 2 bases; J trimming: 6 bases; junction bases outside the gene matches: 8. There are 15 residues in the CDR3. The CDR3 loop reads CASSLAPGTGREQYF. CDR3 in DNA: TGTGCCAGCAGTTTAGCGCCCGGGACAGGGCGCGAGCAGTACTTC.

The chain couples TRBV27 to TRBJ2-5; 12 bases map to TRBD2. J was trimmed by 2 bases and V by 5 bases; bases with no gene match: 6. The CDR3 has 16 amino acids. Germline CDR1 reads MNHEY; CDR2 reads SMNVEV (reference sequence). CDR3 in amino acids: CASSRLAGGLQETQYF. CDR3 nucleotide sequence: TGTGCCAGCAGTCGGCTAGCGGGAGGGTTACAAGAGACCCAGTACTTC.

The rearrangement joins TRBV18 to TRBJ1-6; tentatively, D is TRBD1 (5 bases). Germline V gene data show CDR1 as KGHSH and CDR2 as LQKENI. This CDR3 is built from 13 residues. V lost 6 bases and J 12 bases, leaving 15 bases between the germline ends. The CDR3 is CASSSDSPRPLHF. The DNA for the CDR3 is TGTGCCAGCTCGTCAGACAGCCCTCGACCCCTCCACTTT.

A word on this clone: The junction shows a germline mismatch at one end, possibly a read error. The chain recombines TRBV7-7 with TRBJ2-3; tentative D call: TRBD1 (6 bases). Germline V gene data show CDR1 as SSHAT and CDR2 as FNYEAQ (reference sequence). This CDR3 is 16 amino acids long. The CDR3 sequence is CASSQPTYRVPDTQYF. Here the CDR3 DNA reads TGTGCTAGCAGCCAACCCACTTACAGGGTACCAGATACGCAGTATTTT.

In DNA, the CDR3 is TGTGCCAGCAGTTTACGAAGGGGTGAGCAGTTCTTC. Translated: CASSLRRGEQFF. The chain is built from TRBV28 and TRBJ2-1; tentatively, D is TRBD1 (5 bases). Trimming cost V 2 bases and J 9 bases, with 8 bases left between them. The germline gives CDR1 MDHEN, CDR2 SYDVKM. The CDR3 totals 12 residues.

The genes are TRBV5-1 and TRBJ2-7, with TRBD1 matching 8 bases. Trimming at V came to 4 bases and at J to 6 bases, leaving 3 bases not matched to a gene. Germline CDR1 and CDR2: SGHRS and YFSETQ. The CDR3 spans 12 residues. CDR3 DNA sequence: TGCGCCAGCAGCAGGACAGGGACCGAGCAGTACTTC. It codes for CASSRTGTEQYF.

V is TRBV11-2 and J is TRBJ1-4; D not certain. V lost 2 bases and J lost 5, with 12 bases in between. Germline CDR1 is SGHAT and CDR2 is FQNNGV. The CDR3 covers 15 residues. The CDR3 loop is CASSLLGSGNEKLFF. For the CDR3, the DNA is TGTGCCAGCAGCTTACTCGGGAGTGGAAATGAAAAACTGTTTTTT.

For the CDR3, the DNA is TGTGCCAGCAGCGTAGAAGCCGTATCCTACAATGAGCAGTTCTTC. This encodes CASSVEAVSYNEQFF. The rearrangement links TRBV9 to TRBJ2-1; D is unclear. Germline CDR1 SGDLS, CDR2 YYNGEE. V lost 0 bases and J lost 1, with 8 bases in between. There are 15 residues in the CDR3.

The V and J genes are TRBV3-1 (or the pseudogene TRBV3-2) and TRBJ1-1; a weak D match, TRBD1 (6 bases). Germline CDR1 LGHDT, CDR2 YNNKEL (reference sequence). Trimming cost V 3 bases and J 0 bases, with 8 bases left between them. The CDR3 runs to 14 residues. CDR3 in amino acids: CASSHGTLNTEAFF. In nucleotides, the CDR3 is TGTGCCAGCAGCCACGGGACACTGAACACTGAAGCTTTCTTT.